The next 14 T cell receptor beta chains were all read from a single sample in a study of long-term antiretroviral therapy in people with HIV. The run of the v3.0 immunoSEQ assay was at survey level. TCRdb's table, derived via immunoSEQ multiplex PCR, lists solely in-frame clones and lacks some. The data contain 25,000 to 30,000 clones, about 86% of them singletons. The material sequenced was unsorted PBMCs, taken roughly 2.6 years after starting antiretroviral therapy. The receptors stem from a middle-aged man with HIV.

The CDR3 nucleotides are TGTGCCAGCAGCCGGGGACAGGGATCGTACGAGCAGTACTTC. Protein: CASSRGQGSYEQYF. The chain employs TRBV5-5 and TRBJ2-7, with 9 positions matching TRBD1. Trimming cost V 4 bases and J 4 bases; bases outside gene matches: 6. The CDR3 has 14 residues. In germline, CDR1 is SGHKS, CDR2 YYEKEE (reference sequence). Filled out from reference TRBV5-5 and TRBJ2-7, the complete variable domain reads DAGVTQSPTHLIKTRGQQVTLRCSPISGHKSVSWYQQVLGQGPQFIFQYYEKEERGRGNFPDRFSARQFPNYSSELNVNALLLGDSALYLCASSRGQGSYEQYFGPGTRLTVT.

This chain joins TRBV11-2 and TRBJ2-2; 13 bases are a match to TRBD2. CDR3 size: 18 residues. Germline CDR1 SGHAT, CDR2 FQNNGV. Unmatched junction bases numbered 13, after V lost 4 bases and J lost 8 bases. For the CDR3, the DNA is TGTGCCAGCAGCTCCCGAGATGGGACTAGCGGGGCGAATGGGGAGCTGTTTTTT. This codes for CASSSRDGTSGANGELFF. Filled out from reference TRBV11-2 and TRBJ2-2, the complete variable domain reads EAGVAQSPRYKIIEKRQSVAFWCNPISGHATLYWYQQILGQGPKLLIQFQNNGVVDDSQLPKDRFSAERLKGVDSTLKIQPAKLEDSAVYLCASSSRDGTSGANGELFFGEGSRLTVL.

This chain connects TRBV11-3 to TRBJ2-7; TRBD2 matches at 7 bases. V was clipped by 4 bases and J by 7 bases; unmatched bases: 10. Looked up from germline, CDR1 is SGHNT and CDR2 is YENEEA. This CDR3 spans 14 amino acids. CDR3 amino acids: CASSSGTTEGEQYF. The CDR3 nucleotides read TGTGCCAGCAGCTCCGGGACTACAGAGGGGGAGCAGTACTTC.

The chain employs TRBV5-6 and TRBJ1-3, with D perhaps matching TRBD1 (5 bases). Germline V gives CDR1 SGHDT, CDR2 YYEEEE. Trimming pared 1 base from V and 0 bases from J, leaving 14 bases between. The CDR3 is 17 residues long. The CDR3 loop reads CASSLSGTVASGNTIYF. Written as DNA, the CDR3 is TGTGCCAGCAGCTTGTCCGGGACGGTGGCCTCTGGAAACACCATATATTTT.

The CDR3, as DNA: TGCGCCAGCAGCTTGGCCACCACAGATACGCAGTATTTT. It codes for CASSLATTDTQYF. The rearrangement joins TRBV5-1 to TRBJ2-3; D remains unclear. The V gene lost 0 bases and the J gene lost 2 bases, with 4 bases spanning the gap. The CDR3 extends over 13 amino acids. Germline CDR1 SGHRS, CDR2 YFSETQ.

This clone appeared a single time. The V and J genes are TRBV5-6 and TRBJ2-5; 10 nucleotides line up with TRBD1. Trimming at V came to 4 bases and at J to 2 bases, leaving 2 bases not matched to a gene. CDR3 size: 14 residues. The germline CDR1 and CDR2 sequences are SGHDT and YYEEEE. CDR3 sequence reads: CASSPDRGQETQYF. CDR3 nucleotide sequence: TGTGCCAGCAGCCCGGACAGGGGGCAAGAGACCCAGTACTTC.

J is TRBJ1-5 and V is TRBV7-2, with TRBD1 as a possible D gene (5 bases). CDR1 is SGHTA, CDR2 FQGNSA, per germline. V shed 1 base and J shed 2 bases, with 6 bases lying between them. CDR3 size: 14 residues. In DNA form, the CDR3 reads TGTGCCAGCAGCTTAGGAGGGGGCAATCAGCCCCAGCATTTT. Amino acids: CASSLGGGNQPQHF.

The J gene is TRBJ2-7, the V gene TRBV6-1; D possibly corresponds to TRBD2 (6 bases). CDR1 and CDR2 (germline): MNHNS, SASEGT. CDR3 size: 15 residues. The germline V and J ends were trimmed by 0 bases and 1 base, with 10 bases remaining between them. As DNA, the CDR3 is TGTGCCAGCAGTGAAGCTCCGACTAGATCCTACGAGCAGTACTTC. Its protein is CASSEAPTRSYEQYF.

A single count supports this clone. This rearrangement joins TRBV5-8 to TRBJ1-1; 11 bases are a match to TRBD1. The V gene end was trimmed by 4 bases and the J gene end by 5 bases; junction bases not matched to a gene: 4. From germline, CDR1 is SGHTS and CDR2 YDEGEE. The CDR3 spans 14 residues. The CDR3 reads CASSPGTGGTEAFF. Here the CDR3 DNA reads TGTGCCAGCAGCCCCGGGACAGGGGGGACTGAAGCTTTCTTT.

The CDR3 protein is CAISVGAGSTGELFF. Written as DNA, the CDR3 is TGTGCCATCAGTGTTGGAGCGGGATCAACCGGGGAGCTGTTTTTT. The chain joins TRBV10-3 to TRBJ2-2; 7 bases align to TRBD2. The CDR3 contains 15 residues. V lost 4 bases to trimming and J lost 5 bases; unmatched junction nucleotides: 7. Germline CDR1 ENHRY, CDR2 SYGVKD.

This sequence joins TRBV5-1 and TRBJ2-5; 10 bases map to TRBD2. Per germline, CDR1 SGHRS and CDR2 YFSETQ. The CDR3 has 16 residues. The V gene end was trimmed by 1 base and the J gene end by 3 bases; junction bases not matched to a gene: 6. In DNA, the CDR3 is TGCGCCAGCAGCTTGTCGTCCAGCGGGGGGGAAGAGACCCAGTACTTC. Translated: CASSLSSSGGEETQYF.

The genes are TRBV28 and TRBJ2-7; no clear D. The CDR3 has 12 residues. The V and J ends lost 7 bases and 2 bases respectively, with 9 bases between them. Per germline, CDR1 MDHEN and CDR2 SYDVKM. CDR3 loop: CASKKATYEQYF. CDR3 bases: TGTGCCAGCAAGAAAGCTACCTACGAGCAGTACTTC.

The CDR3 protein is CASSPADQPQHF. The CDR3 DNA reads as TGTGCCAGCAGCCCCGCGGATCAGCCCCAGCATTTT. The chain links TRBV7-2 to TRBJ1-5; D unresolved. The CDR3 has 12 amino acids. The germline CDR1 and CDR2 sequences are SGHTA and FQGNSA. V was pared by 5 bases and J by 5 bases, with 7 bases between. Full variable domain (rest looked up from reference TRBV7-2 and TRBJ1-5): GAGVSQSPSNKVTEKGKDVELRCDPISGHTALYWYRQSLGQGLEFLIYFQGNSAPDKSGLPSDRFSAERTGGSVSTLTIQRTQQEDSAVYLCASSPADQPQHFGDGTRLSIL.

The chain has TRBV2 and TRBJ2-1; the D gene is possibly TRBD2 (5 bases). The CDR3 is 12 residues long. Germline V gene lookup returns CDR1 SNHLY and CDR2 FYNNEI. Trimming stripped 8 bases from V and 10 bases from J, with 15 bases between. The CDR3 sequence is CASRAAGYEQFF. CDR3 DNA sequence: TGTGCCAGCCGCGCGGCGGGTTACGAGCAGTTCTTC.